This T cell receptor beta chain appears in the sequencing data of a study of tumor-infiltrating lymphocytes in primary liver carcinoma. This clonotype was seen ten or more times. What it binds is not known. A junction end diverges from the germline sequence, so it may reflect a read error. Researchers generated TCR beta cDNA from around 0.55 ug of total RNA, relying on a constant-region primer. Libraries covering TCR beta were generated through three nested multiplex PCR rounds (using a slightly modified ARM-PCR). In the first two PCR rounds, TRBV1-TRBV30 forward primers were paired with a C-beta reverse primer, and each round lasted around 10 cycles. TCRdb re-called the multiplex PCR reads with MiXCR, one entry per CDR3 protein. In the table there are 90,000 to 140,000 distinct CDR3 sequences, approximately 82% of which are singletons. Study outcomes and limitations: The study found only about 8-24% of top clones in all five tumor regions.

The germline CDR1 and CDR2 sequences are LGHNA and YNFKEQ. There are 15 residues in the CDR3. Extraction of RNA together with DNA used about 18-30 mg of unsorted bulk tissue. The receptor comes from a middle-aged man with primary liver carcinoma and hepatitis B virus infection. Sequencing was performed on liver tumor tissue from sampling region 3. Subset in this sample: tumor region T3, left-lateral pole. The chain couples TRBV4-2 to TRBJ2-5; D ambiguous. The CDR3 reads CVSSQENEASETQYF. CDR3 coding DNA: TGTGTCAGCAGCCAAGAGAATGAGGCTAGTGAGACCCAGTACTTC.